The present entry profiles one T cell receptor (beta chain) with its context. As yet, its antigen is unknown. The sample belongs to a study of shared clonotypes between healthy human individuals. General study findings and limits: Among donors, the sharing of clonotypes was expected to be influenced by sequencing depth.

The table came from immunoSEQ multiplex PCR; TCRdb's copy has only in-frame clones and leaves some out. The data contain roughly 2,300,000 clones, 80% to 95% of them singletons. The CDR3 length is 15 residues. J gave up 4 bases and V 0 bases, and 5 bases lay outside the gene matches. Germline CDR1 and CDR2: SGHRS and YFSETQ. V is TRBV5-1 and J is TRBJ1-2, with 8 bases aligning to TRBD1. Sequencing input: naive CD4+ T cells from PBMCs. Indicated subset: CD45RA+ positively selected. The sequence was obtained from a man younger than 30 in good health. Some clones in this sample may be carry-over from other donors' samples. The CDR3 sequence: CASSLGDRFSYGYTF. The CDR3 bases are TGCGCCAGCAGCTTGGGGGACAGGTTCAGCTATGGCTACACCTTC. Drawing the rest from reference TRBV5-1 and TRBJ1-2, the complete variable domain is KAGVTQTPRYLIKTRGQQVTLSCSPISGHRSVSWYQQTPGQGLQFLFEYFSETQRNKGNFPGRFSGRQFSNSRSEMNVSTLELGDSALYLCASSLGDRFSYGYTFGSGTRLTVV.